This T cell receptor beta chain stems from a study of CD8+CD57+ T cells in acquired aplastic anemia. Study background: DNA per sorted CD4+ or CD8+ sample ranged 0.2 to 27.4 ug, averaging approximately 3.3 ug.

According to the study, genomic DNA was the template for TCR beta VDJ and CDR3 profiling. TCRdb re-analysed the reads in MiXCR, keeping a single row per CDR3 protein. The table includes 150,000 to 200,000 distinct CDR3 sequences, about 60% detected once. A note on this clonotype: Its cognate antigen is unknown.

Whole-study findings and limits: Patients did not significantly differ from controls in CD8+ Simpson's diversity. Patients and controls shared under 30 CD8+ CDR3 sequences, highly expressed in patients.

CDR1 and CDR2 (germline): DFQATT, SNEGSKA (reference sequence). The CDR3 runs 13 residues. Trimming left V 5 bases short and J 6 bases short, with 17 bases between. What was sequenced was sorted CD4+, CD8+, or CD8+CD57+ T cells (not recorded which) from PBMCs. This chain joins TRBV20-1 and TRBJ2-7, with D hard to call. The sequence came from a human donor in good health. Written as DNA, the CDR3 is TGCAGTGCTGGGTCCGACTCGATAGGCGAGCAGTACTTC. Its translation is CSAGSDSIGEQYF.